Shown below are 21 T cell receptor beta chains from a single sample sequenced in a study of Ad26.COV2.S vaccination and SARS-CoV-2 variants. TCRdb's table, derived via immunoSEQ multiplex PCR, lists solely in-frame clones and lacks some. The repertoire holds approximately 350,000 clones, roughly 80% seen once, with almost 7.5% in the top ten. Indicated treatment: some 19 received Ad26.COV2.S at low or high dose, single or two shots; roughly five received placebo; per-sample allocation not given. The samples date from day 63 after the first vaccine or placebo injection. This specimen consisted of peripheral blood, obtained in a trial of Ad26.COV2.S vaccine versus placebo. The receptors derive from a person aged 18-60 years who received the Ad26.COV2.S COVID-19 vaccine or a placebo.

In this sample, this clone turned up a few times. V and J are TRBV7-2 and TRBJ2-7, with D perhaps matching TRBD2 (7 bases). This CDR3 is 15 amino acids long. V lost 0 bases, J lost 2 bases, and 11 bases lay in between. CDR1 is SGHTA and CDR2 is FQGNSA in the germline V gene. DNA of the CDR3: TGTGCCAGCAGCTTAGCCTTAGGGGGGGCCTACGAGCAGTACTTC. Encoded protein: CASSLALGGAYEQYF. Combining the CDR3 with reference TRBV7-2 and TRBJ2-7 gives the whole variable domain GAGVSQSPSNKVTEKGKDVELRCDPISGHTALYWYRQSLGQGLEFLIYFQGNSAPDKSGLPSDRFSAERTGGSVSTLTIQRTQQEDSAVYLCASSLALGGAYEQYFGPGTRLTVT.

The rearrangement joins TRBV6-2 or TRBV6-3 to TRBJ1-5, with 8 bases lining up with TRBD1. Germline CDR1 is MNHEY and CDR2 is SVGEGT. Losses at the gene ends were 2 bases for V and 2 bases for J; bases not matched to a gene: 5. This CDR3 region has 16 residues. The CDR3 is CASSYRPTGGNQPQHF. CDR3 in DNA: TGTGCCAGCAGTTACCGGCCGACAGGGGGCAATCAGCCCCAGCATTTT.

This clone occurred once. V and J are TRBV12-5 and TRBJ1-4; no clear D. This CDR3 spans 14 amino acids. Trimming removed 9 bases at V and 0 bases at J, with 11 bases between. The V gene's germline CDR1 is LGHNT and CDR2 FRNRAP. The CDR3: CARTSGTTNEKLFF. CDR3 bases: TGTGCTAGGACAAGCGGGACAACTAATGAAAAACTGTTTTTT.

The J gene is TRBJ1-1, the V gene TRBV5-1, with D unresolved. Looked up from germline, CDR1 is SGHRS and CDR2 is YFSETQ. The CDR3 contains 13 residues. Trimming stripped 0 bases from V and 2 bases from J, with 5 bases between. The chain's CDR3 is CASSLDSNTEAFF. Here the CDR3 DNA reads TGCGCCAGCAGCTTGGACAGCAACACTGAAGCTTTCTTT.

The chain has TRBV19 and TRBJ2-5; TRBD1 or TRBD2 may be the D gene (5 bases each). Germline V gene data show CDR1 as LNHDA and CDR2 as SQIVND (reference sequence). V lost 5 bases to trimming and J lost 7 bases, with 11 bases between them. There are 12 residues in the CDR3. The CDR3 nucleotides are TGTGCCAGTAGTGCCACGGGGACGACCCAGTACTTC. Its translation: CASSATGTTQYF.

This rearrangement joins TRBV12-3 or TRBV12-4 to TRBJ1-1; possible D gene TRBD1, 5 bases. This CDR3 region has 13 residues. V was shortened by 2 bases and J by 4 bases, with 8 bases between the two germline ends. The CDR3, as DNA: TGTGCCAGCAGTTTATATGGGGCCACTGAAGCTTTCTTT. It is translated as CASSLYGATEAFF.

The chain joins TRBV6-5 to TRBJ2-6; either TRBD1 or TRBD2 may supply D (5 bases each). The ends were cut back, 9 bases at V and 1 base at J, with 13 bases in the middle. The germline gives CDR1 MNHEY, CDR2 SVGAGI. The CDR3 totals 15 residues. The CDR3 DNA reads TGTGCCAGTATCTCCTGGGGGTCTGGGGCCAACGTCCTGACTTTC. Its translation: CASISWGSGANVLTF.

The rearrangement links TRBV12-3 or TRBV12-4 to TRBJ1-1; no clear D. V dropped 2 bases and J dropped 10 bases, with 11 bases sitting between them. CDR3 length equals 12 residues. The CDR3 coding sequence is TGTGCCAGCAGTTTAAAAAGTGGCTCAGCTTTCTTT. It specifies CASSLKSGSAFF.

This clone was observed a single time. The CDR3 bases are TGCGCCAGCAGCCCGGGGAGGTGGGACAGCTACACCGGGGAGCTGTTTTTT. Protein sequence: CASSPGRWDSYTGELFF. The chain employs TRBV4-3 and TRBJ2-2; D perhaps matches TRBD1 (7 bases). Germline CDR1 and CDR2: LGHNA and YSLEER. The ends were cut back, 4 bases at V and 3 bases at J, with 18 bases in the middle. This CDR3 has 17 residues.

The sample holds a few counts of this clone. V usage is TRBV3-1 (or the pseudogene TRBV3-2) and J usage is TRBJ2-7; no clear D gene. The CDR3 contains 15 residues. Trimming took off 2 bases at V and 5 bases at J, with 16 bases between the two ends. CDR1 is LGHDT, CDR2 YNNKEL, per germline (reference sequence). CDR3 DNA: TGTGCCAGCAGCCAATCCGCAAGGAGTAGCCACGAGCAGTACTTC. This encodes CASSQSARSSHEQYF.

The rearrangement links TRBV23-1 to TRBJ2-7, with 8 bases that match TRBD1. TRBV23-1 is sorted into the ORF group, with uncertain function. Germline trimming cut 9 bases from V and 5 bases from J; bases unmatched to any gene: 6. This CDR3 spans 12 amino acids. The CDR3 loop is CASTQGANEQYF. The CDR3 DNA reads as TGCGCCAGTACTCAGGGGGCGAACGAGCAGTACTTC.

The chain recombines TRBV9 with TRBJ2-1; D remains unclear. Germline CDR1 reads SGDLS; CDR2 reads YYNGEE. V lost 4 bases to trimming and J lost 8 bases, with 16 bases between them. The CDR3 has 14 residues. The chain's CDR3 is CASSTHPQSHEQFF. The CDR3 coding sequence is TGTGCCAGCAGCACACACCCCCAATCCCATGAGCAGTTCTTC.

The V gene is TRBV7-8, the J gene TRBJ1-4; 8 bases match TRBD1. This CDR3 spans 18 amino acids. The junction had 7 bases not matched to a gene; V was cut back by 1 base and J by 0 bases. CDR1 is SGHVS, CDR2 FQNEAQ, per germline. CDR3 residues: CASSLDRGFLATNEKLFF. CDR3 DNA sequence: TGTGCCAGCAGCTTAGACAGGGGGTTCCTTGCAACTAATGAAAAACTGTTTTTT.

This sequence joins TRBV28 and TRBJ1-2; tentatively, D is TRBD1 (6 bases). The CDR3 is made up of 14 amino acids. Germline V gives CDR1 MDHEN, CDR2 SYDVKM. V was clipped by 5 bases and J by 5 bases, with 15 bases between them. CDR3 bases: TGTGCCAGCAGTGCTCAGGGGAGGGGATATGGCTACACCTTC. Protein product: CASSAQGRGYGYTF.

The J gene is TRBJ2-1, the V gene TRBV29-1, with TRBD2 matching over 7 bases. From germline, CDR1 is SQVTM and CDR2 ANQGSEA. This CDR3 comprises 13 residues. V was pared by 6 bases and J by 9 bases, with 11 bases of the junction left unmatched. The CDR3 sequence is CSVSGAIGGEQFF. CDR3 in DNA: TGCAGCGTAAGCGGGGCCATTGGGGGTGAGCAGTTCTTC.

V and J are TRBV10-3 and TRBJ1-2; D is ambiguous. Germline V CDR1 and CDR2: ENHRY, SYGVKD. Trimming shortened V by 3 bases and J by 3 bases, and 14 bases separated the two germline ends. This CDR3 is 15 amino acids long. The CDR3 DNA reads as TGTGCCATCAGTGACTTCGGTGGAGAGGACTATGGCTACACCTTC. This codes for CAISDFGGEDYGYTF.

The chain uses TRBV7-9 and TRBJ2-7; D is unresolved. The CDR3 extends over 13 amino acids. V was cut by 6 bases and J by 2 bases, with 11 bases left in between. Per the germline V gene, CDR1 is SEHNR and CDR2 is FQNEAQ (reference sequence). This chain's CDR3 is CASSYLGTYEQYF. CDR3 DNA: TGTGCCAGCAGTTACCTGGGGACCTACGAGCAGTACTTC.

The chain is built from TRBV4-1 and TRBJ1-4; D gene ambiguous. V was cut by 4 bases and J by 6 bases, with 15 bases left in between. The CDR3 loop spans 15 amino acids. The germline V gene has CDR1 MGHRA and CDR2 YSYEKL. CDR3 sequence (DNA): TGCGCCAGCAGCCTAGGGCCTACCGGGGATGAAAAACTGTTTTTT. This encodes CASSLGPTGDEKLFF.

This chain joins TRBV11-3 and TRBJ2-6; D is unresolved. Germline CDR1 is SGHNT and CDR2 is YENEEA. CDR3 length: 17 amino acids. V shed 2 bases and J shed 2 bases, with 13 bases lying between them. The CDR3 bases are TGTGCCAGCAGCTTACGTATCGAGGTCGCTGGGGCCAACGTCCTGACTTTC. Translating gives CASSLRIEVAGANVLTF.

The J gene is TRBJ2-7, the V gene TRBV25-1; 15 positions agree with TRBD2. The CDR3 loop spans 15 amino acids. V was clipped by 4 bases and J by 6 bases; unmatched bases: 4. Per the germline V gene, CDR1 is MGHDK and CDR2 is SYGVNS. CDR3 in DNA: TGTGCCAGCAGTGGTGGACTAGCGGGAGGGACCGAGCAGTACTTC. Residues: CASSGGLAGGTEQYF.

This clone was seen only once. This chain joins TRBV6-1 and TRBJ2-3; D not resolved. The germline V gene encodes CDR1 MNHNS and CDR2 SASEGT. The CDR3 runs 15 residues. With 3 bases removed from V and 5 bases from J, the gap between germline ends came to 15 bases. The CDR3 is CASSETLSRRDTQYF. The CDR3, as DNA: TGTGCCAGCAGTGAGACCCTGTCGCGGCGAGATACGCAGTATTTT.